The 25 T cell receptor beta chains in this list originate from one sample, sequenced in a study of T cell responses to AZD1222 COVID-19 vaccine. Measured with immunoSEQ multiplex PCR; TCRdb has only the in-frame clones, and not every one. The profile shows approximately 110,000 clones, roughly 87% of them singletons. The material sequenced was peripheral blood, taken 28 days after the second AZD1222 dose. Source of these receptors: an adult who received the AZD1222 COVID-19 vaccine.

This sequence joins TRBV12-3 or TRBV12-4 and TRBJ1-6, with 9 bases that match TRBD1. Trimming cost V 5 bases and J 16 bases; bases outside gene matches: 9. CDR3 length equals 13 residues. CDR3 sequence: CASSGTGRGRLHF. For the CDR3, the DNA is TGTGCCAGCAGTGGGACAGGGAGAGGTCGGCTCCACTTT.

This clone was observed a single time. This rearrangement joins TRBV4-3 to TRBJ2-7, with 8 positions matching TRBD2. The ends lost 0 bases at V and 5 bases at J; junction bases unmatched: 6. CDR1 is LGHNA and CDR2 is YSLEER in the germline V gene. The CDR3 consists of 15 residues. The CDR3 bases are TGCGCCAGCAGCCAAGACCGCGGGGGGTCCAACGAGCAGTACTTC. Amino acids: CASSQDRGGSNEQYF.

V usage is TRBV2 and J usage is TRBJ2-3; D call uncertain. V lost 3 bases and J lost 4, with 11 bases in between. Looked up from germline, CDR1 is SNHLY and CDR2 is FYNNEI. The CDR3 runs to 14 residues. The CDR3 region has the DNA TGTGCCAGCAGTGAGGCAGGATCGGCAGATACGCAGTATTTT. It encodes CASSEAGSADTQYF.

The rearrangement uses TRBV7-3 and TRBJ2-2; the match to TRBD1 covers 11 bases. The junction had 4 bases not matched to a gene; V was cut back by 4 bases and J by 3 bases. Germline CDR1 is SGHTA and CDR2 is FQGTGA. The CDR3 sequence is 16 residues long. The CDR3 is CASSSRGQGDTGELFF. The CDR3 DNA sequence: TGTGCCAGCAGCTCGCGGGGACAGGGGGACACCGGGGAGCTGTTTTTT.

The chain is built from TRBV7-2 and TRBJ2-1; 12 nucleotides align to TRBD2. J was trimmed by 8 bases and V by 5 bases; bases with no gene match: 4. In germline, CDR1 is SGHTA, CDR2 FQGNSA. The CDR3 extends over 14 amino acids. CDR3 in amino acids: CASSPGLAGHEQFF. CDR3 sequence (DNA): TGTGCCAGCAGCCCCGGACTAGCGGGGCATGAGCAGTTCTTC.

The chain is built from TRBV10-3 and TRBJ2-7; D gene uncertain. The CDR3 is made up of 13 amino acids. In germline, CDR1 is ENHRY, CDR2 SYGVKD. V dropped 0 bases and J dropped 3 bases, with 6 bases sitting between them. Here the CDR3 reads CAISESGNYEQYF. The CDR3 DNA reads TGTGCCATCAGTGAGTCGGGGAACTACGAGCAGTACTTC.

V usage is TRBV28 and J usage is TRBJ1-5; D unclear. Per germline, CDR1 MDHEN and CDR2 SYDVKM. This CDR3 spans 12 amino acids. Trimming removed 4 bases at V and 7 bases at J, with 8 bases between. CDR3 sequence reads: CASSWPPQPQHF. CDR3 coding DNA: TGTGCCAGCAGTTGGCCCCCGCAGCCCCAGCATTTT.

The CDR3 nucleotides are TGTGCCGGGGGGGCGGGATACATGAACACTGAAGCTTTCTTT. It specifies CAGGAGYMNTEAFF. V usage is TRBV30 and J usage is TRBJ1-1, with a tentative D call TRBD1 (6 bases). CDR3 size: 14 residues. Germline values: CDR1 GTSNPN, CDR2 SVGIG (reference sequence). Trimming took 8 bases from V and 0 from J, leaving 16 bases between them.

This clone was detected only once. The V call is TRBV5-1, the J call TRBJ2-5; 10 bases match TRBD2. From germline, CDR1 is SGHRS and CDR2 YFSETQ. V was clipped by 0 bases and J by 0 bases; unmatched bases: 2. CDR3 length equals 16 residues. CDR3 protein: CASSLEGLAYQETQYF. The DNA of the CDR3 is TGCGCCAGCAGCTTGGAGGGACTAGCGTACCAAGAGACCCAGTACTTC. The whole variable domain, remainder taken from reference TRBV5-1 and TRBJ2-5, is KAGVTQTPRYLIKTRGQQVTLSCSPISGHRSVSWYQQTPGQGLQFLFEYFSETQRNKGNFPGRFSGRQFSNSRSEMNVSTLELGDSALYLCASSLEGLAYQETQYFGPGTRLLVL.

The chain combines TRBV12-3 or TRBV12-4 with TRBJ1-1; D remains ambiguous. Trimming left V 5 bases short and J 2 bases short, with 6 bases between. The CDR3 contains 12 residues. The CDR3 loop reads CASSERNTEAFF. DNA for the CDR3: TGTGCCAGCAGTGAGAGAAACACTGAAGCTTTCTTT.

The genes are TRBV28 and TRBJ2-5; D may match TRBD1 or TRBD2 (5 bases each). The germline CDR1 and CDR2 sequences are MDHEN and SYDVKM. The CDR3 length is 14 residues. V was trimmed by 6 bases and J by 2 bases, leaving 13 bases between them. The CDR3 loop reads CASSPMGPQETQYF. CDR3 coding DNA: TGTGCCAGCAGCCCGATGGGACCACAAGAGACCCAGTACTTC.

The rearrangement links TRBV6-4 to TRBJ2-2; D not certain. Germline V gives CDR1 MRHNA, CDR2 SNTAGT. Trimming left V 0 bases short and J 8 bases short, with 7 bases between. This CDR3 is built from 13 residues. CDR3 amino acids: CASSDSNVGELFF. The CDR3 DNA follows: TGTGCCAGCAGTGACTCGAACGTAGGGGAGCTGTTTTTT.

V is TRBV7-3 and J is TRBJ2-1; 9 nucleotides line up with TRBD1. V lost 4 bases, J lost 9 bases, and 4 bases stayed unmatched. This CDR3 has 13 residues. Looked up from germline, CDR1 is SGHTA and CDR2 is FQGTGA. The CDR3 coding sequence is TGTGCCAGCAGCTCATCGACAGGGGGTGAGCAGTTCTTC. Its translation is CASSSSTGGEQFF.

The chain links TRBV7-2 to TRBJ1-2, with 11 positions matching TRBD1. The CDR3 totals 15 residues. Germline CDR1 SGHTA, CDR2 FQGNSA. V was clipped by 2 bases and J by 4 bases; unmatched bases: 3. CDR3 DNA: TGTGCCAGCAGCTTAAGGACAGGGGGCGGCTATGGCTACACCTTC. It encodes CASSLRTGGGYGYTF.

The DNA for the CDR3 is TGTGCCAGCAGTTACTCGCCTAATGTAGCTAACATTCAGTACTTC. It codes for CASSYSPNVANIQYF. This chain joins TRBV6-5 and TRBJ2-4; D call uncertain. Trimming cost V 0 bases and J 7 bases, with 13 bases left between them. The CDR3 is 15 amino acids. The germline V gene encodes CDR1 MNHEY and CDR2 SVGAGI.

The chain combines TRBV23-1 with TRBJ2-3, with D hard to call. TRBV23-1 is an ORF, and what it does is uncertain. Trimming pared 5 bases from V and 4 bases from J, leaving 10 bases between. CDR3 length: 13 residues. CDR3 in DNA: TGCGCCAGCAGTTCGGGCGGCCCAGATACGCAGTATTTT. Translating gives CASSSGGPDTQYF.

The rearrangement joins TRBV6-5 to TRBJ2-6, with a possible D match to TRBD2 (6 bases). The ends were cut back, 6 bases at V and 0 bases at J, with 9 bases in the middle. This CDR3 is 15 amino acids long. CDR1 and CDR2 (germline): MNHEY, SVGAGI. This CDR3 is CASRVLASGANVLTF. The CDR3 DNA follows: TGTGCCAGCAGGGTACTAGCCTCTGGGGCCAACGTCCTGACTTTC.

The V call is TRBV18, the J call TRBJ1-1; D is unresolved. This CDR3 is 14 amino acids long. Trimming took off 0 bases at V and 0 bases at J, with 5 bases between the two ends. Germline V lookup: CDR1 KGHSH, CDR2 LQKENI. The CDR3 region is CASSPPGLNTEAFF. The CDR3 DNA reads TGTGCCAGCTCACCACCTGGTTTGAACACTGAAGCTTTCTTT.

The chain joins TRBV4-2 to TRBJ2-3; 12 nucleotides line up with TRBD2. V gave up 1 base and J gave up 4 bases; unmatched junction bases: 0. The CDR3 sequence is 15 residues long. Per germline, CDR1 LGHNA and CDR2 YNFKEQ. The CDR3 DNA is TGTGCCAGCAGCCAAGGACTAGCGGGAGCAGATACGCAGTATTTT. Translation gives CASSQGLAGADTQYF.

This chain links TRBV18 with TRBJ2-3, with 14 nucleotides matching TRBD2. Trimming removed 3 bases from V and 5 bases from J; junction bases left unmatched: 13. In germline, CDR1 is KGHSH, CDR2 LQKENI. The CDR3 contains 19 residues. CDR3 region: CASSPLPGTSGRPQDTQYF. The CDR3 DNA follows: TGTGCCAGCTCACCGCTCCCAGGGACTAGCGGGAGACCCCAAGATACGCAGTATTTT.

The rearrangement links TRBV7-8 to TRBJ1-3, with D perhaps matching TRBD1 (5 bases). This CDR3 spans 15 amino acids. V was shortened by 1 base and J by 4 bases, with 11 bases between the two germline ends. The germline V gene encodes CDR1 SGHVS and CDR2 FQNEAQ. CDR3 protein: CASSLEPGEGNTIYF. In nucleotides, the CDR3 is TGTGCCAGCAGCTTAGAACCGGGGGAGGGAAACACCATATATTTT.

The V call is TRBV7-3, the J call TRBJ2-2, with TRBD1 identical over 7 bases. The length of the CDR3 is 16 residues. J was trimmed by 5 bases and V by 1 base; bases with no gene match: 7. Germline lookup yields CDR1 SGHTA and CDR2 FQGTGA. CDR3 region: CASSLKADRETGELFF. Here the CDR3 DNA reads TGTGCCAGCAGCTTAAAAGCCGACAGGGAAACCGGGGAGCTGTTTTTT. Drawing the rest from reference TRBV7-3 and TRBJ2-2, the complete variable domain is GAGVSQTPSNKVTEKGKYVELRCDPISGHTALYWYRQSLGQGPEFLIYFQGTGAADDSGLPNDRFFAVRPEGSVSTLKIQRTERGDSAVYLCASSLKADRETGELFFGEGSRLTVL.

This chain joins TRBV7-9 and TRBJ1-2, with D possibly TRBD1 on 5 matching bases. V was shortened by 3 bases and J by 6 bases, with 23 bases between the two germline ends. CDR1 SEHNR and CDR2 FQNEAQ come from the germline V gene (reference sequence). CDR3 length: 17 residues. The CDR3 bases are TGTGCCAGCAGCTTTCTAAAAATTGACAGCCACGAACATGGCTACACCTTC. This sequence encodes CASSFLKIDSHEHGYTF. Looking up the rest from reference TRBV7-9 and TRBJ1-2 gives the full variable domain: DTGVSQNPRHKITKRGQNVTFRCDPISEHNRLYWYRQTLGQGPEFLTYFQNEAQLEKSRLLSDRFSAERPKGSFSTLEIQRTEQGDSAMYLCASSFLKIDSHEHGYTFGSGTRLTVV.

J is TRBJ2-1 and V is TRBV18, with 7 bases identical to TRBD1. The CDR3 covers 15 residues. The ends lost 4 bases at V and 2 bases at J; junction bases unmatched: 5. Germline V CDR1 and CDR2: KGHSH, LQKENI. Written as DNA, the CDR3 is TGTGCCAGCTCACGCGACAGGGAAGCCTACAATGAGCAGTTCTTC. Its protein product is CASSRDREAYNEQFF.

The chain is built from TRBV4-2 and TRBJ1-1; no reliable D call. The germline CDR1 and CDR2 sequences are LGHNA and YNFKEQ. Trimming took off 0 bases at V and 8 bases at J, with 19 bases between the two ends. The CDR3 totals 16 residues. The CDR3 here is CASSQDRSEGLSEAFF. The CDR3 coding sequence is TGTGCCAGCAGCCAAGATAGGTCCGAGGGTCTGTCAGAAGCTTTCTTT.